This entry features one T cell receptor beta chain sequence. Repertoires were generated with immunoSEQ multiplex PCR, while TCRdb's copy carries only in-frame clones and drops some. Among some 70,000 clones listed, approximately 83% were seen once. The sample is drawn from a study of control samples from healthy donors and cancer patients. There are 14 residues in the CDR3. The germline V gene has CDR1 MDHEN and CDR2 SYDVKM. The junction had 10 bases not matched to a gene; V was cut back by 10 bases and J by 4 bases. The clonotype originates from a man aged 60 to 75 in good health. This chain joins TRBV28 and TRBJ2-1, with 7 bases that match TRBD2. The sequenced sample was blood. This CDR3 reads CAILPREKYNEQFF. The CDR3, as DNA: TGTGCCATCCTTCCGCGGGAGAAATACAATGAGCAGTTCTTC. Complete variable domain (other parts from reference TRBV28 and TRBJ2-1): DVKVTQSSRYLVKRTGEKVFLECVQDMDHENMFWYRQDPGLGLRLIYFSYDVKMKEKGDIPEGYSVSREKKERFSLILESASTNQTSMYLCAILPREKYNEQFFGPGTRLTVL.